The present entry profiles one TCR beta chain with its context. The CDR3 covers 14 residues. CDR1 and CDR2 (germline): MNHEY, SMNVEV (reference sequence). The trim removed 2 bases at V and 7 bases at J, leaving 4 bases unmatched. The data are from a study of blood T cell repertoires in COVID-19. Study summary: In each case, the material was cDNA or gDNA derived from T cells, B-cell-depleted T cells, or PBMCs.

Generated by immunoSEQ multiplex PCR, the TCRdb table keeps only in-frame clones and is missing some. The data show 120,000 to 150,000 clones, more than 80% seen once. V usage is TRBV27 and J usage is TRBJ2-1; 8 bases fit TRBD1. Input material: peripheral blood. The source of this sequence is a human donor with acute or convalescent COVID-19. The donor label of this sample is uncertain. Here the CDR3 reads CASSLRQGANEQFF. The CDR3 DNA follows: TGTGCCAGCAGTTTAAGGCAGGGGGCAAATGAGCAGTTCTTC.